The rows below give T cell receptor beta chains drawn from one sample of a study of T cell changes during pregnancy in multiple sclerosis. Some clones are missing from TCRdb's copy, which holds only in-frame ones; the method was immunoSEQ multiplex PCR. The sample has tens of thousands of clones; 88% are singletons. Sequencing was performed on peripheral blood, taken in the first trimester of pregnancy. The receptors were sampled from a female donor with multiple sclerosis, enrolled in a pregnancy study. The CDR3 runs from the conserved cysteine through the conserved F or W. The D gene is left open where the match is weak. Clone size is given for some rows only: seen once, a few or many times, or a class if the clone is expanded.

j_call d_call cdr3_length clone_size v_call cdr3_aa cdr3_nt
TRBJ2-1 TRBD1 16 NA TRBV29-1 CSVENPDRGTYNEQFF TGCAGCGTTGAGAACCCGGACAGGGGCACTTACAATGAGCAGTTCTTC
TRBJ1-5 NA 15 NA TRBV19 CASSPGTFADQPQHF TGTGCCAGTAGTCCCGGGACATTCGCTGATCAGCCCCAGCATTTT
TRBJ2-1 NA 14 NA TRBV5-4 CASSPRDSYNEQFF TGTGCCAGCAGCCCCCGGGACTCCTACAATGAGCAGTTCTTC
TRBJ1-1 NA 14 NA TRBV19 CASTVGTMNTEAFF TGTGCCAGTACCGTCGGGACAATGAACACTGAAGCTTTCTTT
TRBJ1-2 NA 14 NA TRBV7-9 CASSFGNPNYGYTF TGTGCCAGCAGCTTTGGCAACCCCAACTATGGCTACACCTTC
TRBJ2-7 TRBD2 15 NA TRBV14 CASSQDSGRAWKQYF TGTGCCAGCAGCCAAGATAGCGGGAGAGCCTGGAAGCAGTACTTC
TRBJ2-1 NA 15 NA TRBV9 CASSVGQDSYNEQFF TGTGCCAGCAGCGTAGGCCAGGACTCCTACAATGAGCAGTTCTTC
TRBJ1-1 NA 13 NA TRBV7-9 CASSIPLNTEAFF TGTGCCAGCAGCATACCCCTAAATACTGAAGCTTTCTTT
TRBJ1-1 TRBD1 14 NA TRBV2 CASSLRGRWTEAFF TGTGCCAGCAGCCTCAGGGGGCGCTGGACTGAAGCTTTCTTT
TRBJ2-3 TRBD2 17 NA TRBV5-1 CASSPRTSGASTDTQYF TGCGCCAGCAGCCCTCGGACTAGCGGCGCAAGCACAGATACGCAGTATTTT
TRBJ2-1 TRBD1 15 NA TRBV10-3 CAISGPGQGYNEQFF TGTGCCATCAGTGGCCCGGGACAGGGCTACAATGAGCAGTTCTTC
TRBJ2-2 NA 14 few TRBV6-4 CASLGWRNTGELFF TGTGCCAGCCTCGGGTGGCGGAACACCGGGGAGCTGTTTTTT
TRBJ2-7 TRBD2 14 NA TRBV28 CASRGLAGIYEQYF TGTGCCAGCAGGGGACTAGCGGGTATCTACGAGCAGTACTTC
TRBJ2-7 TRBD1 14 NA TRBV29-1 CSVGYRGLSYEQYF TGCAGCGTTGGCTACAGGGGGCTCAGCTACGAGCAGTACTTC
TRBJ2-7 TRBD2 15 NA TRBV5-4 CASSQAGGGSYEQYF TGTGCCAGCAGTCAGGCGGGAGGAGGCTCCTACGAGCAGTACTTC
TRBJ2-3 TRBD2 16 NA TRBV18 CASSPLAGEGTDTQYF TGTGCCAGCTCGCCTCTAGCGGGAGAGGGAACAGATACGCAGTATTTT
TRBJ2-3 NA 15 NA TRBV13 CASSSRGGRTDTQYF TGTGCCAGCAGCTCGAGGGGAGGACGCACAGATACGCAGTATTTT
TRBJ2-7 TRBD1 16 NA TRBV7-6 CASSLGVGTGSYEQYF TGTGCCAGCAGCTTAGGTGTCGGGACAGGCTCCTACGAGCAGTACTTC
TRBJ2-5 NA 14 NA TRBV30 CAWTPTGGGETQYF TGTGCCTGGACTCCTACAGGGGGAGGGGAGACCCAGTACTTC
TRBJ2-3 TRBD2 15 NA TRBV27 CASRLAGGNTDTQYF TGTGCCAGCAGATTAGCGGGAGGGAACACAGATACGCAGTATTTT
TRBJ2-1 NA 14 NA TRBV28 CASSFPGSRNEQFF TGTGCCAGCAGTTTCCCTGGGAGTAGAAATGAGCAGTTCTTC
TRBJ1-1 TRBD1 12 NA TRBV28 CASSLGDREAFF TGTGCCAGCAGTTTGGGGGACAGGGAAGCTTTCTTT
TRBJ2-1 TRBD2 20 NA TRBV4-1 CASSQEGSLAGGLRGNEQFF TGCGCCAGCAGCCAAGAGGGTTCCCTAGCGGGAGGGCTTAGGGGCAATGAGCAGTTCTTC
TRBJ2-7 TRBD1 14 NA TRBV27 CASSLTGGSYEQYF TGTGCCAGCAGCCTGACAGGGGGCTCCTACGAGCAGTACTTC
TRBJ2-3 NA 15 once TRBV7-2 CASSSGTRTGDTQYF TGTGCCAGCAGCTCAGGGACTCGCACCGGGGATACGCAGTATTTT
TRBJ2-1 TRBD2 16 once TRBV27 CASSLLRSSGDNEQFF TGTGCCAGCAGTTTACTCCGGTCTAGCGGGGACAATGAGCAGTTCTTC
TRBJ1-2 NA 16 NA TRBV7-2 CASRGAGVGNNYGYTF TGTGCCAGCAGGGGGGCTGGGGTTGGGAATAACTATGGCTACACCTTC
TRBJ2-7 NA 13 NA TRBV10-3 CAISPGTSYEQYF TGTGCCATCAGTCCAGGGACTTCCTACGAGCAGTACTTC
TRBJ2-3 TRBD2 16 NA TRBV5-4 CASSSRLAGRTDTQYF TGTGCCAGCAGCTCGAGACTAGCGGGGCGCACAGATACGCAGTATTTT
TRBJ1-1 NA 16 few TRBV30 CAWSAGLGQANTEAFF TGTGCCTGGAGTGCCGGCCTGGGACAAGCGAACACTGAAGCTTTCTTT
TRBJ2-7 TRBD1 14 NA TRBV10-1 CATSQGTGIDEQYF TGCGCCACATCCCAGGGGACAGGGATTGACGAGCAGTACTTC
TRBJ2-1 TRBD2 16 NA TRBV5-1 CASSPHSTSGSSEQFF TGCGCCAGCAGCCCGCATTCGACTAGCGGGAGTAGTGAGCAGTTCTTC
TRBJ1-1 NA 13 NA TRBV7-2 CASSPNLDRQAFF TGTGCCAGCAGCCCCAATCTGGACAGACAAGCTTTCTTT
TRBJ2-7 NA 14 NA TRBV25-1 CASTVSHSSYEQYF TGTGCCAGCACGGTTAGTCACTCCTCCTACGAGCAGTACTTC
TRBJ2-2 NA 15 NA TRBV10-3 CAISENGKNTGELFF TGTGCCATCAGTGAGAACGGGAAGAACACCGGGGAGCTGTTTTTT
TRBJ2-3 NA 15 NA TRBV27 CASSLRPGRTDTQYF TGTGCCAGCAGTTTAAGGCCAGGGCGCACAGATACGCAGTATTTT
TRBJ1-2 NA 14 NA TRBV7-9 CASSPSGGDYGYTF TGTGCCAGCAGCCCCTCGGGGGGAGACTATGGCTACACCTTC
TRBJ2-3 NA 14 NA TRBV10-3 CAIGYREGTDTQYF TGTGCCATCGGGTATCGGGAAGGCACAGATACGCAGTATTTT
TRBJ2-7 NA 12 NA TRBV6-5 CASTQGPYEQYF TGTGCCAGCACTCAGGGGCCTTACGAGCAGTACTTC
TRBJ2-1 NA 16 NA TRBV28 CASSPYGTPGYNEQFF TGTGCCAGCAGTCCCTACGGGACTCCGGGGTACAATGAGCAGTTCTTC
TRBJ2-7 TRBD2 17 NA TRBV9 CASSPTRTSGPTYEQYF TGTGCCAGCAGCCCCACTCGGACTAGCGGCCCTACCTACGAGCAGTACTTC
TRBJ2-2 NA 14 NA TRBV5-1 CASSQILNTGELFF TGCGCCAGCAGCCAGATTTTAAACACCGGGGAGCTGTTTTTT
TRBJ2-7 TRBD1 15 once TRBV5-5 CASRLQGARGDEQYF TGTGCCAGCAGATTACAGGGGGCGCGTGGAGACGAGCAGTACTTC